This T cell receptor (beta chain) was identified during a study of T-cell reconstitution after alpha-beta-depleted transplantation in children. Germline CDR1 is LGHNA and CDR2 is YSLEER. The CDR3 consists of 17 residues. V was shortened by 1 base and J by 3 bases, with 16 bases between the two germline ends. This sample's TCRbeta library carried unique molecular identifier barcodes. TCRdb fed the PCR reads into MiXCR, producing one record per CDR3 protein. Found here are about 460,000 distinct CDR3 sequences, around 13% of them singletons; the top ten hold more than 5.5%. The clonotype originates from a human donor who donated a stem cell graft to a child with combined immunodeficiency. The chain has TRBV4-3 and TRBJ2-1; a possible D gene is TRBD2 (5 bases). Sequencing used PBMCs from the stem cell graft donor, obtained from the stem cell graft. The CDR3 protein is CASSQGVRGYVYNEQFF. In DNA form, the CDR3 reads TGCGCCAGCAGCCAAGGGGTTCGCGGGTACGTCTACAATGAGCAGTTCTTC.